What follows are 27 T cell receptor beta chains derived from one specimen sequenced in a study of identifying expanded T cells in peripheral blood. This table comes from immunoSEQ multiplex PCR, and its TCRdb copy is limited to in-frame clones, with some not included. The sample records 100,000 to 150,000 clones, approximately 80% being singletons. The specimen was blood. These TCRs come from a person aged 18 to 70 in good health.

This clone appeared once. The chain uses TRBV27 and TRBJ2-6; D unresolved. The V gene lost 0 bases and the J gene lost 2 bases, with 11 bases spanning the gap. The germline V gene encodes CDR1 MNHEY and CDR2 SMNVEV (reference sequence). The CDR3 consists of 17 residues. CDR3 sequence reads: CASSLSNPGPGANVLTF. Here the CDR3 DNA reads TGTGCCAGCAGTTTATCGAACCCGGGTCCTGGGGCCAACGTCCTGACTTTC.

The V call is TRBV29-1, the J call TRBJ1-2, with 10 bases lining up with TRBD1. CDR3 size: 15 residues. The V gene end was trimmed by 1 base and the J gene end by 4 bases; junction bases not matched to a gene: 6. Germline values: CDR1 SQVTM, CDR2 ANQGSEA. In DNA form, the CDR3 reads TGCAGCGTTGAAGGTGTGACAGGGGGCGGCTATGGCTACACCTTC. This encodes CSVEGVTGGGYGYTF.

The chain joins TRBV6-1 to TRBJ1-5; the D gene is possibly TRBD1 (6 bases). V was trimmed by 6 bases and J by 4 bases, leaving 7 bases between them. This CDR3 has 12 amino acids. In germline, CDR1 is MNHNS, CDR2 SASEGT. The CDR3 protein is CASRQGNQPQHF. The CDR3, as DNA: TGTGCCAGCAGACAGGGAAATCAGCCCCAGCATTTT.

The chain joins TRBV18 to TRBJ2-2; D remains unclear. The ends were cut back, 5 bases at V and 0 bases at J, with 4 bases in the middle. The CDR3 loop spans 13 amino acids. The germline gives CDR1 KGHSH, CDR2 LQKENI. The CDR3 region has the DNA TGTGCCAGCTCAAGACCGAACACCGGGGAGCTGTTTTTT. This encodes CASSRPNTGELFF.

This clone was detected a few times. The chain couples TRBV6-5 to TRBJ1-6, with D maybe TRBD1 (5 bases). The V gene lost 2 bases and the J gene lost 9 bases, with 14 bases spanning the gap. The CDR3 runs to 15 residues. The germline V gene encodes CDR1 MNHEY and CDR2 SVGAGI. CDR3 protein: CASSYRGRQGSPLHF. CDR3 DNA: TGTGCCAGCAGTTACAGGGGCAGGCAGGGTTCACCCCTCCACTTT.

This rearrangement joins TRBV19 to TRBJ1-2; maybe TRBD1 (6 bases). Germline CDR1 reads LNHDA; CDR2 reads SQIVND (reference sequence). The CDR3 has 14 amino acids. Trimming removed 6 bases from V and 5 bases from J, with 16 bases in between. The CDR3 is CASRDPGTHYGYTF. The CDR3 DNA reads as TGTGCCAGTAGGGACCCGGGGACACATTATGGCTACACCTTC.

This clone has a single count. V usage is TRBV7-9 and J usage is TRBJ1-5; no reliable D call. This CDR3 has 14 residues. With 3 bases removed from V and 0 bases from J, the gap between germline ends came to 6 bases. Germline V gene data show CDR1 as SEHNR and CDR2 as FQNEAQ (reference sequence). The CDR3 here is CASSFRDSNQPQHF. CDR3 in DNA: TGTGCCAGCAGCTTTCGGGATAGCAATCAGCCCCAGCATTTT. The complete variable domain, with remaining parts taken from reference TRBV7-9 and TRBJ1-5, reads DTGVSQNPRHKITKRGQNVTFRCDPISEHNRLYWYRQTLGQGPEFLTYFQNEAQLEKSRLLSDRFSAERPKGSFSTLEIQRTEQGDSAMYLCASSFRDSNQPQHFGDGTRLSIL.

The chain links TRBV11-3 to TRBJ1-1; D ambiguous. Germline lookup yields CDR1 SGHNT and CDR2 YENEEA. The V end was cut by 1 base, the J end by 1 base, with 7 bases between. The CDR3 totals 14 residues. The CDR3 spells CASSLVGSNTEAFF. In DNA form, the CDR3 reads TGTGCCAGCAGCTTAGTCGGTTCGAACACTGAAGCTTTCTTT.

V gene TRBV19 combines with J gene TRBJ2-7, with TRBD1 identical over 10 bases. This CDR3 contains 14 residues. V shed 0 bases and J 7 bases; nucleotides not matched to a gene: 3. Germline CDR1 is LNHDA and CDR2 is SQIVND (reference sequence). For the CDR3, the DNA is TGTGCCAGTAGTATAGACGGGACAGGGGTTGAGCAGTACTTC. It encodes CASSIDGTGVEQYF.

This clone was picked up many times. The chain couples TRBV7-6 to TRBJ2-5, with D tentatively TRBD1 (6 bases). The CDR3 runs 15 residues. The V gene's germline CDR1 is SGHVS and CDR2 FNYEAQ. Trimming left V 2 bases short and J 2 bases short, with 12 bases between. The CDR3 DNA reads as TGTGCCAGCAGCTTAACAGGGATAACTCAAGAGACCCAGTACTTC. It specifies CASSLTGITQETQYF.

The chain couples TRBV11-3 to TRBJ2-3; the match to TRBD1 covers 11 bases. Germline V gene data show CDR1 as SGHNT and CDR2 as YENEEA. The junction had 5 bases not matched to a gene; V was cut back by 4 bases and J by 2 bases. This CDR3 spans 16 amino acids. CDR3 coding DNA: TGTGCCAGCAGCTGGCAAGGACAGGGGGCCACAGATACGCAGTATTTT. This encodes CASSWQGQGATDTQYF.

The chain employs TRBV4-1 and TRBJ1-2; the D is unclear. The ends were cut back, 4 bases at V and 0 bases at J, with 24 bases in the middle. This CDR3 has 19 residues. Per the germline V gene, CDR1 is MGHRA and CDR2 is YSYEKL. The CDR3 reads CASSPGHRVESEANYGYTF. The CDR3 DNA reads as TGCGCCAGCAGCCCGGGCCATAGGGTGGAATCTGAAGCTAACTATGGCTACACCTTC.

This sequence joins TRBV10-3 and TRBJ2-1; possible D gene TRBD1, 6 bases. The germline V gene has CDR1 ENHRY and CDR2 SYGVKD. The CDR3 is 12 residues long. V shed 8 bases and J shed 5 bases, with 10 bases lying between them. The CDR3 spells CAIEGTNNEQFF. In nucleotides, the CDR3 is TGTGCCATCGAGGGGACAAACAATGAGCAGTTCTTC.

To note about this clone: An end of the junction does not agree with germline; a read error may underlie this. J is TRBJ1-6 and V is TRBV9, with 10 bases aligning to TRBD1. The CDR3 covers 15 residues. Germline-derived CDR1 and CDR2 are SGDLS and YYNGEE. The CDR3: CASSVEGQGNLPLHF. CDR3 sequence (DNA): TGTGCCAGCAGCGTAGAGGGACAGGGGAATTTACCCCTCCACTTT.

This chain connects TRBV7-9 to TRBJ1-4, with 12 bases matching TRBD1. This CDR3 contains 17 residues. The V gene's germline CDR1 is SEHNR and CDR2 FQNEAQ (reference sequence). The V gene end was trimmed by 5 bases and the J gene end by 8 bases; junction bases not matched to a gene: 12. The CDR3 here is CASSRPGTGGAGEKLFF. In DNA form, the CDR3 reads TGTGCCAGCAGCCGGCCCGGGACAGGGGGCGCAGGCGAAAAACTGTTTTTT.

The chain joins TRBV6-5 to TRBJ2-5; TRBD1 matches at 7 bases. CDR1 is MNHEY, CDR2 SVGAGI, per germline. Trimming cost V 6 bases and J 4 bases; bases outside gene matches: 2. The CDR3 is 12 residues long. CDR3 sequence: CASSDRVETQYF. For the CDR3, the DNA is TGTGCCAGCAGCGACAGGGTAGAGACCCAGTACTTC.

The chain has TRBV4-3 and TRBJ1-4; 8 nucleotides agree with TRBD1. Germline V CDR1 and CDR2: LGHNA, YSLEER. There are 16 residues in the CDR3. V trimming: 1 base; J trimming: 6 bases; junction bases outside the gene matches: 7. The CDR3 sequence: CASSQGGQGAYEKLFF. CDR3 nucleotide sequence: TGCGCCAGCAGCCAAGGGGGCCAGGGGGCGTATGAAAAACTGTTTTTT.

V usage is TRBV29-1 and J usage is TRBJ2-7; D may correspond to TRBD1 or TRBD2 (5 bases each). V was cut by 5 bases and J by 3 bases, with 14 bases left in between. Germline V CDR1 and CDR2: SQVTM, ANQGSEA. This CDR3 contains 13 residues. This CDR3 is CSVFGTLGYEQYF. The DNA for the CDR3 is TGCAGCGTTTTCGGGACGTTGGGCTACGAGCAGTACTTC.

This chain links TRBV10-3 with TRBJ2-1, with 9 positions matching TRBD1. Trimming at V came to 6 bases and at J to 7 bases, leaving 13 bases not matched to a gene. Germline V CDR1 and CDR2: ENHRY, SYGVKD. This CDR3 spans 16 amino acids. The CDR3 spells CAISTPNRGRMNEQFF. Written as DNA, the CDR3 is TGTGCCATCAGCACTCCCAACAGGGGGCGGATGAATGAGCAGTTCTTC.

The chain links TRBV6-5 to TRBJ1-1, with D perhaps TRBD1 (5 bases). V gave up 6 bases and J gave up 4 bases, with 15 bases separating them. This CDR3 comprises 14 residues. CDR1 is MNHEY, CDR2 SVGAGI, per germline. Written as DNA, the CDR3 is TGTGCCAGCAGCGAGAACACAGGTTTCACTGAAGCTTTCTTT. This sequence encodes CASSENTGFTEAFF.

The chain recombines TRBV28 with TRBJ1-1; 7 bases map to TRBD1. V trimming: 6 bases; J trimming: 3 bases; junction bases outside the gene matches: 16. The germline V gene has CDR1 MDHEN and CDR2 SYDVKM. The CDR3 runs to 17 residues. The CDR3 nucleotides read TGTGCCAGCAGCTACCCTGGGGGAGGGGGCGGATACACTGAAGCTTTCTTT. Translating it yields CASSYPGGGGGYTEAFF.

This sequence joins TRBV30 and TRBJ1-3, with D perhaps TRBD1 (6 bases). The V end lost 1 base, the J end lost 0 bases, and 16 bases lay between the germline ends. The germline V gene encodes CDR1 GTSNPN and CDR2 SVGIG (reference sequence). The length of the CDR3 is 17 residues. CDR3 DNA: TGTGCCTGGAGTGAGATGTCGAGGGGGTTCTCTGGAAACACCATATATTTT. This gives the protein CAWSEMSRGFSGNTIYF. The full variable domain, in which reference TRBV30 and TRBJ1-3 provide the parts outside the CDR3, is SQTIHQWPATLVQPVGSPLSLECTVEGTSNPNLYWYRQAAGRGLQLLFYSVGIGQISSEVPQNLSASRPQDRQFILSSKKLLLSDSGFYLCAWSEMSRGFSGNTIYFGEGSWLTVV.

The genes are TRBV7-9 and TRBJ2-3; 7 bases fit TRBD2. V was pared by 5 bases and J by 6 bases, with 11 bases of the junction left unmatched. The CDR3 totals 15 residues. The V gene's germline CDR1 is SEHNR and CDR2 FQNEAQ (reference sequence). The DNA of the CDR3 is TGTGCCAGCAGCCCCCGCCGGGGAGGGTGGGATACGCAGTATTTT. Amino acid sequence: CASSPRRGGWDTQYF.

V usage is TRBV12-5 and J usage is TRBJ2-7; D tentatively reads TRBD1 or TRBD2 (5 bases each). V shed 3 bases and J shed 0 bases, with 30 bases lying between them. Germline CDR1 and CDR2: LGHNT and FRNRAP. There are 21 residues in the CDR3. For the CDR3, the DNA is TGTGCTAGTGGTTTTGGGGTTCTGGGGGATAGCTCCGGCACCCACTCCTACGAGCAGTACTTC. Translating it yields CASGFGVLGDSSGTHSYEQYF.

The chain couples TRBV5-6 to TRBJ1-3; D is ambiguous. Trimming stripped 2 bases from V and 3 bases from J, with 12 bases between. The CDR3 has 15 amino acids. Germline CDR1 SGHDT, CDR2 YYEEEE. The CDR3 sequence: CASSLGPLGGNTIYF. CDR3 nucleotides: TGTGCCAGCAGCTTAGGCCCCTTGGGTGGAAACACCATATATTTT.

The chain links TRBV5-6 to TRBJ1-1; D is possibly TRBD1 (6 bases). V gave up 1 base and J gave up 4 bases, with 14 bases separating them. Germline V gene data show CDR1 as SGHDT and CDR2 as YYEEEE. The CDR3 consists of 15 residues. As DNA, the CDR3 is TGTGCCAGCAGCTTGTTTACAGGGAAGGGCACTGAAGCTTTCTTT. Its protein product is CASSLFTGKGTEAFF.

The DNA for the CDR3 is TGTGCCAGCCGCGGGACAGAAGAGACCCAGTACTTC. This codes for CASRGTEETQYF. The V gene is TRBV9, the J gene TRBJ2-5, with TRBD1 as a possible D gene (7 bases). V was clipped by 7 bases and J by 3 bases, with 10 bases between them. CDR1 is SGDLS and CDR2 is YYNGEE in the germline V gene. The CDR3 runs 12 residues. Together with reference TRBV9 and TRBJ2-5, the CDR3 gives the full variable domain: DSGVTQTPKHLITATGQRVTLRCSPRSGDLSVYWYQQSLDQGLQFLIQYYNGEERAKGNILERFSAQQFPDLHSELNLSSLELGDSALYFCASRGTEETQYFGPGTRLLVL.